The 26 T cell receptor beta chains in this list originate from one sample, sequenced in a study of shared clonotypes between healthy human individuals. Sequencing was performed with immunoSEQ multiplex PCR; in TCRdb, only in-frame clones are kept and a portion is missing. The sample includes roughly 700,000 clones, 80% to 95% of them seen just once. Input material: memory CD8+ T cells from PBMCs. Subset denoted: CD45RO+ cells pooled with CCR7-negative TemRA cells. The receptors stem from a man younger than 30 in good health. Some clones in this sample may be carry-over from other donors' samples.

The chain has TRBV7-9 and TRBJ1-2; D call uncertain. CDR1 and CDR2 (germline): SEHNR, FQNEAQ (reference sequence). Trimming removed 3 bases from V and 4 bases from J, with 15 bases in between. The CDR3 covers 15 residues. CDR3 coding DNA: TGTGCCAGCAGCTTCGCGGACCCTCGCACCTATGGCTACACCTTC. Translation: CASSFADPRTYGYTF.

The chain uses TRBV27 and TRBJ2-1; tentatively, D is TRBD2 (6 bases). The V gene lost 5 bases and the J gene lost 1 base, with 15 bases spanning the gap. The CDR3 is 16 amino acids. Per the germline V gene, CDR1 is MNHEY and CDR2 is SMNVEV (reference sequence). The CDR3 DNA is TGTGCCAGCAGTGCGGAGGGGCGGTCGTCCTACAATGAGCAGTTCTTC. It is translated as CASSAEGRSSYNEQFF.

V and J are TRBV4-1 and TRBJ1-2, with 7 positions matching TRBD1. CDR1 MGHRA and CDR2 YSYEKL come from the germline V gene. The CDR3 is 12 amino acids. V dropped 7 bases and J dropped 2; count of bases not matched to a gene: 1. The CDR3 here is CASKGQNYGYTF. In DNA, the CDR3 is TGCGCCAGCAAGGGACAGAACTATGGCTACACCTTC.

This chain joins TRBV14 and TRBJ1-1; TRBD1 matches at 7 bases. The CDR3 sequence is 20 residues long. The V segment lost 3 bases and the J segment 0 bases; nucleotides outside the gene matches: 19. Germline assignment: CDR1 SGHDN and CDR2 FVKESK. Here the CDR3 reads CASSQETGVLPQGMNTEAFF. CDR3 sequence (DNA): TGTGCCAGCAGCCAGGAAACAGGGGTCCTACCCCAGGGCATGAACACTGAAGCTTTCTTT.

The V and J genes are TRBV6-6 and TRBJ2-1, with no clear D. This CDR3 is built from 13 residues. Trimming took off 2 bases at V and 5 bases at J, with 7 bases between the two ends. Germline V CDR1 and CDR2: MNHNY, SVGAGI (reference sequence). The CDR3 DNA is TGTGCCAGCAGTTACAGGGAACACAATGAGCAGTTCTTC. This gives the protein CASSYREHNEQFF.

This chain uses TRBV6-5 with TRBJ2-2; D uncertain. Trimming took off 2 bases at V and 4 bases at J, with 8 bases between the two ends. In germline, CDR1 is MNHEY, CDR2 SVGAGI. The CDR3 has 14 amino acids. The CDR3 protein is CASSYRVGTGELFF. In nucleotides, the CDR3 is TGTGCCAGCAGTTACAGGGTTGGCACCGGGGAGCTGTTTTTT.

Here the CDR3 DNA reads TGTGCCAGCAGCCTCGCCAGGGGTGGGTTGGACACCGGGGAGCTGTTTTTT. It codes for CASSLARGGLDTGELFF. V and J are TRBV11-3 and TRBJ2-2; TRBD1 might be the D (6 bases). There are 17 residues in the CDR3. Trimming removed 5 bases from V and 3 bases from J, with 19 bases in between. Looked up from germline, CDR1 is SGHNT and CDR2 is YENEEA.

The J gene is TRBJ2-7, the V gene TRBV11-2; 8 bases match TRBD1. J lost 2 bases, V lost 5 bases, and 11 bases had no gene match. Germline V gives CDR1 SGHAT, CDR2 FQNNGV. CDR3 length equals 16 residues. This CDR3 reads CASSRHSGTGAYEQYF. CDR3 in DNA: TGTGCCAGCAGCCGGCACTCCGGGACAGGCGCCTACGAGCAGTACTTC. The variable domain in full, completed from reference TRBV11-2 and TRBJ2-7, reads EAGVAQSPRYKIIEKRQSVAFWCNPISGHATLYWYQQILGQGPKLLIQFQNNGVVDDSQLPKDRFSAERLKGVDSTLKIQPAKLEDSAVYLCASSRHSGTGAYEQYFGPGTRLTVT.

The rearrangement uses TRBV27 and TRBJ2-5; D is undetermined. The J call may be faulty, since TRBJ2-7 better matches the DNA end. This CDR3 region has 13 residues. The V gene's germline CDR1 is MNHEY and CDR2 SMNVEV (reference sequence). The DNA of the CDR3 is TGTGCCAGCGCCGTCCGTATGGCCTACGAGCAGTACTTC. Amino acid sequence: CASAVRMAYEQYF.

J is TRBJ2-3 and V is TRBV27; a possible D gene is TRBD2 (6 bases). The CDR3 extends over 13 amino acids. The ends were cut back, 4 bases at V and 4 bases at J, with 9 bases in the middle. CDR1 and CDR2 (germline): MNHEY, SMNVEV (reference sequence). The CDR3 protein is CASSSREPDTQYF. The CDR3 DNA reads as TGTGCCAGCAGTTCCCGGGAGCCAGATACGCAGTATTTT.

V usage is TRBV11-2 and J usage is TRBJ1-1, with TRBD1 identical over 7 bases. Germline V gives CDR1 SGHAT, CDR2 FQNNGV. V gave up 5 bases and J gave up 8 bases; unmatched junction bases: 14. The CDR3 is 15 amino acids. The chain's CDR3 is CASSHFRQGRLEAFF. The CDR3 DNA is TGTGCCAGCAGCCATTTTCGACAGGGAAGGCTGGAAGCTTTCTTT.

J is TRBJ1-3 and V is TRBV28, with D tentatively TRBD1 (5 bases). CDR1 is MDHEN and CDR2 is SYDVKM in the germline V gene. CDR3 length: 14 amino acids. V was clipped by 8 bases and J by 0 bases, with 11 bases between them. In DNA form, the CDR3 reads TGTGCCAGCTTCACAGGTAGCTCTGGAAACACCATATATTTT. It yields the protein CASFTGSSGNTIYF.

J is TRBJ2-3 and V is TRBV6-5; 8 nucleotides agree with TRBD2. Germline values: CDR1 MNHEY, CDR2 SVGAGI. CDR3 length equals 16 residues. The J segment lost 5 bases and the V segment lost 2 bases, leaving 9 bases of the junction unmatched. The CDR3 region has the DNA TGTGCCAGCAGTTACCAGCCAGCGGGAGATGTAGATACGCAGTATTTT. The encoded protein is CASSYQPAGDVDTQYF.

The rearrangement links TRBV19 to TRBJ1-5; 9 bases are shared with TRBD1. After removal of 9 bases from V and 2 bases from J, the junction contained 2 bases not matched to a gene. CDR1 LNHDA and CDR2 SQIVND come from the germline V gene (reference sequence). The CDR3 is 13 residues long. The DNA for the CDR3 is TGTGCCAGCAGGACAGGGGGCAATCAGCCCCAGCATTTT. Translated: CASRTGGNQPQHF.

This chain connects TRBV5-1 to TRBJ2-1; 9 nucleotides match TRBD2. Germline V CDR1 and CDR2: SGHRS, YFSETQ. The CDR3 is 16 residues long. The V gene end was trimmed by 4 bases and the J gene end by 4 bases; junction bases not matched to a gene: 9. In nucleotides, the CDR3 is TGCGCCAGCAGCCACCCCTCGCGGGAGGGTTACAATGAGCAGTTCTTC. Amino acids: CASSHPSREGYNEQFF. The variable domain in full, with the rest retrieved from reference TRBV5-1 and TRBJ2-1, is KAGVTQTPRYLIKTRGQQVTLSCSPISGHRSVSWYQQTPGQGLQFLFEYFSETQRNKGNFPGRFSGRQFSNSRSEMNVSTLELGDSALYLCASSHPSREGYNEQFFGPGTRLTVL.

V and J are TRBV7-8 and TRBJ2-7; 11 bases fit TRBD2. Germline V gene lookup returns CDR1 SGHVS and CDR2 FQNEAQ. The CDR3 totals 15 residues. Trimming cost V 5 bases and J 4 bases; bases outside gene matches: 7. CDR3 bases: TGTGCCAGCAGCCCCGGGACTAGCGGTATTTACGAGCAGTACTTC. Translated: CASSPGTSGIYEQYF.

The V call is TRBV28, the J call TRBJ2-7; 7 bases line up with TRBD1. The CDR3 spans 17 residues. Germline CDR1 is MDHEN and CDR2 is SYDVKM. Losses at the gene ends were 5 bases for V and 2 bases for J; bases not matched to a gene: 15. Written as DNA, the CDR3 is TGTGCCAGCAGTGCAGCGAGGTTCGGACAGGCTCCCTACGAGCAGTACTTC. Its protein product is CASSAARFGQAPYEQYF.

CDR3 loop: CASSLDTPWTSGRGEQFF. The CDR3 nucleotides are TGTGCCAGCAGCTTAGATACCCCTTGGACTAGCGGGAGGGGAGAGCAGTTCTTC. The chain joins TRBV11-2 to TRBJ2-1; 15 nucleotides align to TRBD2. The germline V gene encodes CDR1 SGHAT and CDR2 FQNNGV. The CDR3 covers 18 residues. Germline trimming cut 0 bases from V and 10 bases from J; bases unmatched to any gene: 10.

Concerning this clone itself: Other DNA sequences in this sample translate to the same CDR3. The chain employs TRBV27 and TRBJ2-7; D gene unclear. V lost 0 bases to trimming and J lost 1 base, with 7 bases between them. The germline V gene has CDR1 MNHEY and CDR2 SMNVEV (reference sequence). The CDR3 has 14 residues. CDR3 sequence (DNA): TGTGCCAGCAGTTTATCGGCCCGATCCTACGAGCAGTACTTC. Translated, it gives CASSLSARSYEQYF.

About this clone itself: This same CDR3 is encoded by further DNA sequences in the sample. V usage is TRBV27 and J usage is TRBJ2-7, with a tentative D call TRBD2 (5 bases). The germline CDR1 and CDR2 sequences are MNHEY and SMNVEV (reference sequence). The CDR3 sequence is 14 residues long. Between the trimmed V and J ends, which lost 2 bases and 0 bases, there was a span of 8 bases. Here the CDR3 DNA reads TGTGCCAGCAGTTTAGCGGGTAACTCCTACGAGCAGTACTTC. This encodes CASSLAGNSYEQYF.

The V call is TRBV6-1, the J call TRBJ1-5; D perhaps matches TRBD1 (6 bases). This CDR3 has 14 amino acids. V lost 9 bases to trimming and J lost 6 bases, with 18 bases between them. Looked up from germline, CDR1 is MNHNS and CDR2 is SASEGT. CDR3 residues: CASRQGSRSQPQHF. The CDR3 nucleotides read TGTGCCAGTCGGCAGGGGTCGAGAAGTCAGCCCCAGCATTTT.

Points on this clone: This same CDR3 is encoded by further DNA sequences in the sample. The V call is TRBV28, the J call TRBJ1-1; D unresolved. Per the germline V gene, CDR1 is MDHEN and CDR2 is SYDVKM. The CDR3 is 13 amino acids. Trimming removed 3 bases from V and 0 bases from J, with 5 bases in between. As DNA, the CDR3 is TGTGCCAGCAGTTTTACGGTGAACACTGAAGCTTTCTTT. It encodes CASSFTVNTEAFF.

This clone appeared a few times. The chain recombines TRBV5-1 with TRBJ1-1, with D possibly being TRBD1 (6 bases). Trimming shortened V by 4 bases and J by 1 base, and 20 bases separated the two germline ends. The CDR3 extends over 17 amino acids. CDR1 SGHRS and CDR2 YFSETQ come from the germline V gene. CDR3 in DNA: TGCGCCAGCAGCCCGGAACTAAAGACAGGACCGAACACTGAAGCTTTCTTT. Translation: CASSPELKTGPNTEAFF.

The chain couples TRBV4-1 to TRBJ2-5; D is unclear. The CDR3 covers 16 residues. Trimming stripped 1 base from V and 2 bases from J, with 14 bases between. In germline, CDR1 is MGHRA, CDR2 YSYEKL. The CDR3 loop is CASSQVFPRIQETQYF. In nucleotides, the CDR3 is TGCGCCAGCAGCCAAGTATTTCCCAGGATACAAGAGACCCAGTACTTC.

The chain recombines TRBV7-8 with TRBJ2-7; D is ambiguous. Per germline, CDR1 SGHVS and CDR2 FQNEAQ. V was clipped by 3 bases and J by 5 bases, with 8 bases between them. The CDR3 runs 12 residues. CDR3 in DNA: TGTGCCAGCAGCTTTCTCTACAACGAGCAGTACTTC. Translated: CASSFLYNEQYF.

The genes are TRBV19 and TRBJ2-7, with 9 positions matching TRBD2. This CDR3 is 16 amino acids long. Germline V gene sequence: CDR1 LNHDA, CDR2 SQIVND (reference sequence). V lost 3 bases to trimming and J lost 2 bases; unmatched junction nucleotides: 8. The CDR3, as DNA: TGTGCCAGTAGTATTCCCACAGCGGGAGGTCCCTACGAGCAGTACTTC. Protein product: CASSIPTAGGPYEQYF.